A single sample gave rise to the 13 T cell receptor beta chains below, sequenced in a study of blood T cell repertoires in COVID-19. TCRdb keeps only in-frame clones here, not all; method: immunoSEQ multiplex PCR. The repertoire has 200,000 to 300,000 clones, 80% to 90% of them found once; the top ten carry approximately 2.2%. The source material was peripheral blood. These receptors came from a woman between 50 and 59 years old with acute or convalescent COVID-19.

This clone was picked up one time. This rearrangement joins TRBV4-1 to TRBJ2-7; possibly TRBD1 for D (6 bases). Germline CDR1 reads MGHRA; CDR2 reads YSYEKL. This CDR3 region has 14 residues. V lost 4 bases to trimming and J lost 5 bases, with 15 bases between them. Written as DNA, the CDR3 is TGCGCCAGCAGCCCGGGCCAGGGGATGGACGAGCAGTACTTC. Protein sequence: CASSPGQGMDEQYF.

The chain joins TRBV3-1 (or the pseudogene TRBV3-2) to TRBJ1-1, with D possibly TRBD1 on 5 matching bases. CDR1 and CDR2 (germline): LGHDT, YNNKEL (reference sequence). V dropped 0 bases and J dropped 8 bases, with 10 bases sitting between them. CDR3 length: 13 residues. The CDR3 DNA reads TGTGCCAGCAGCCAAGATTTCTGGACAGAAGCTTTCTTT. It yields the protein CASSQDFWTEAFF.

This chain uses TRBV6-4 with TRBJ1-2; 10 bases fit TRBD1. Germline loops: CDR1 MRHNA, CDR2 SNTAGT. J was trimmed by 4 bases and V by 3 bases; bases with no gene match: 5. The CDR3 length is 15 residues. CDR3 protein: CASSEAGQGSYGYTF. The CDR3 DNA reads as TGTGCCAGCAGTGAGGCGGGACAGGGGTCCTATGGCTACACCTTC.

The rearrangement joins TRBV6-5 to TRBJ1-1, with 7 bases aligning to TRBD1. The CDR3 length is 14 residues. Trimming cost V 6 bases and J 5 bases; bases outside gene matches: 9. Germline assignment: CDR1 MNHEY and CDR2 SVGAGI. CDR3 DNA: TGTGCCAGCAGACGACAGGGAGGTAGGACTGAAGCTTTCTTT. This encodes CASRRQGGRTEAFF.

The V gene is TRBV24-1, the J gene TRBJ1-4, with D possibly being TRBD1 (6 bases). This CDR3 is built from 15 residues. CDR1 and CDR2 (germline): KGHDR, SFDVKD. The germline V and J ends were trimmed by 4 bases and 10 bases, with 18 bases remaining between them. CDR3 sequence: CATSDPGAGTLKLFF. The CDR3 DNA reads TGTGCCACCAGTGACCCCGGGGCTGGGACACTAAAACTGTTTTTT.

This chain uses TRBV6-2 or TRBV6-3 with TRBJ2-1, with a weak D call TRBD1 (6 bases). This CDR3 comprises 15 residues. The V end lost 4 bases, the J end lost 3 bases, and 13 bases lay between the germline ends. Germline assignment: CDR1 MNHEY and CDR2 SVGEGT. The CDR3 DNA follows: TGTGCCAGCAGTTCTATCGGACAGAGCTACAATGAGCAGTTCTTC. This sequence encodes CASSSIGQSYNEQFF.

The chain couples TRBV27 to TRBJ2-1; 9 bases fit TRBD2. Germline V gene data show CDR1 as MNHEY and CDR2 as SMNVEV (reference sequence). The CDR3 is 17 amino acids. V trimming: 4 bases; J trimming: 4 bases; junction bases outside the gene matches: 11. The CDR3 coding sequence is TGTGCCAGCAGTTGGCTTTGGAATAGCGGGAGATACAATGAGCAGTTCTTC. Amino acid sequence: CASSWLWNSGRYNEQFF.

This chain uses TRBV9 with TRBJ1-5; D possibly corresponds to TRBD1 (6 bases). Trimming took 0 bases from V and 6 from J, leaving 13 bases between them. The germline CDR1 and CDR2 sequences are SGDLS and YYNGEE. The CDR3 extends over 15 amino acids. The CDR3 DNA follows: TGTGCCAGCAGCGTAGACGACAGGACGGGTCAGCCCCAGCATTTT. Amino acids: CASSVDDRTGQPQHF.

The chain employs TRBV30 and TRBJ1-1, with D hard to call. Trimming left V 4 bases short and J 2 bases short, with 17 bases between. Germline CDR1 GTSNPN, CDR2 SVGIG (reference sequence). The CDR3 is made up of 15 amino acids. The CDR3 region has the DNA TGTGCCTGGACGCAAAGCGTAGAACCTAACACTGAAGCTTTCTTT. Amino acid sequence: CAWTQSVEPNTEAFF. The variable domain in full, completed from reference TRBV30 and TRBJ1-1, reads SQTIHQWPATLVQPVGSPLSLECTVEGTSNPNLYWYRQAAGRGLQLLFYSVGIGQISSEVPQNLSASRPQDRQFILSSKKLLLSDSGFYLCAWTQSVEPNTEAFFGQGTRLTVV.

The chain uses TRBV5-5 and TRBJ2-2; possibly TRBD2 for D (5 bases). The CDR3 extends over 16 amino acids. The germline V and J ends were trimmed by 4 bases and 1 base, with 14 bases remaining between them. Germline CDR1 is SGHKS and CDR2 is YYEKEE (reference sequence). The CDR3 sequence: CASSPLLGVNTGELFF. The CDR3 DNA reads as TGTGCCAGCAGCCCCCTTCTGGGAGTGAACACCGGGGAGCTGTTTTTT. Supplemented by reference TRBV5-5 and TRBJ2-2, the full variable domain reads DAGVTQSPTHLIKTRGQQVTLRCSPISGHKSVSWYQQVLGQGPQFIFQYYEKEERGRGNFPDRFSARQFPNYSSELNVNALLLGDSALYLCASSPLLGVNTGELFFGEGSRLTVL.

The CDR3 DNA sequence: TGTGCCAGCAGCTTGACAGGGGTCTACGAGCAGTACTTC. This encodes CASSLTGVYEQYF. This chain connects TRBV28 to TRBJ2-7; 8 bases map to TRBD1. V lost 6 bases and J lost 3; bases outside the gene matches: 4. From germline, CDR1 is MDHEN and CDR2 SYDVKM. CDR3 length: 13 amino acids.

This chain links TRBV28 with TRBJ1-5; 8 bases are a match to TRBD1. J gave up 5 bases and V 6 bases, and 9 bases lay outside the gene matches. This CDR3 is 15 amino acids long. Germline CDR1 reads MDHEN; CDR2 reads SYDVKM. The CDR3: CASRMDRAFYQPQHF. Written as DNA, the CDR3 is TGTGCCAGCAGAATGGACAGGGCATTTTATCAGCCCCAGCATTTT. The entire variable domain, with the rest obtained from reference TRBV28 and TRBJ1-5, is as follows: DVKVTQSSRYLVKRTGEKVFLECVQDMDHENMFWYRQDPGLGLRLIYFSYDVKMKEKGDIPEGYSVSREKKERFSLILESASTNQTSMYLCASRMDRAFYQPQHFGDGTRLSIL.

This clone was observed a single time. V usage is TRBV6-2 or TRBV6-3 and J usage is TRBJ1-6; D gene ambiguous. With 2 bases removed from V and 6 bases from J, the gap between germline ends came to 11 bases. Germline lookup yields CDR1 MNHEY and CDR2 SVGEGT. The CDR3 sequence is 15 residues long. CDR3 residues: CASSYAGFRNSPLHF. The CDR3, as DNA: TGTGCCAGCAGTTACGCCGGTTTTCGTAATTCACCCCTCCACTTT.